This T cell receptor (beta chain) was obtained from a study of blood T cells in healthy people across ages. Study-wide results and limits: TCR beta diversity per million T cells fell roughly linearly with age. Higher naive T cell percentage went strongly together with higher TCR beta diversity. Lack of knowledge of donor CMV status possibly confounded expanded clonotype changes.

A few counts support this clonotype. The antigen remains undetermined. Roughly 9.2 milliliters was the volume of peripheral blood drawn from each donor. Sample-barcoded 5' priming and a J-beta primer mix drove a second PCR of roughly 6 to 12 cycles. One entry per CDR3 protein results from TCRdb running MiXCR on the 5' RACE reads. Among hundreds of thousands of distinct CDR3 sequences listed, roughly 30% were seen once. The sequenced sample consisted of blood. The clonotype originates from an elderly woman in good health.

The DNA of the CDR3 is TGTGCCAGCACCGGAGGGAGGGGCTCCCAGCATTTT. As protein: CASTGGRGSQHF. The chain combines TRBV6-1 with TRBJ1-5, with a possible D match to TRBD1 (5 bases). Deletions cut 7 bases from V and 11 bases from J, with 15 bases between. Germline loops: CDR1 MNHNS, CDR2 SASEGT. The length of the CDR3 is 12 residues.